Each of the 30 T cell receptor beta chains below was sequenced from the same sample in a study of blood T cell repertoires in COVID-19. Profiling relied on immunoSEQ multiplex PCR, and the TCRdb table lists in-frame clones only, not all of them. The sample contains some 530,000 clones, 75% to 90% of which appear only once. Sequences were obtained from peripheral blood. These receptors were collected from a human donor in a cohort sampled during active COVID-19.

The V and J genes are TRBV6-6 and TRBJ2-5, with a possible D match to TRBD2 (6 bases). This CDR3 is built from 14 residues. The V and J ends lost 0 bases and 5 bases respectively, with 10 bases between them. Germline assignment: CDR1 MNHNY and CDR2 SVGAGI (reference sequence). In nucleotides, the CDR3 is TGTGCCAGCAGTTACTCAGGAGGGTACGAGACCCAGTACTTC. Residues: CASSYSGGYETQYF.

The rearrangement links TRBV7-2 to TRBJ1-3; D possibly corresponds to TRBD1 (6 bases). The CDR3 is made up of 14 amino acids. From germline, CDR1 is SGHTA and CDR2 FQGNSA. The V gene lost 6 bases and the J gene lost 3 bases, with 12 bases spanning the gap. The CDR3 protein is CASRSTGRGNTIYF. In DNA, the CDR3 is TGTGCCAGCAGGTCGACAGGACGTGGAAACACCATATATTTT.

V gene TRBV7-9 combines with J gene TRBJ2-1; TRBD2 matches 9 bases. The ends lost 3 bases at V and 8 bases at J; junction bases unmatched: 5. Germline CDR1 reads SEHNR; CDR2 reads FQNEAQ (reference sequence). There are 14 residues in the CDR3. The CDR3 nucleotides are TGTGCCAGCAGCTTTCAGCGGGAGGCGGATGAGCAGTTCTTC. Protein product: CASSFQREADEQFF. Drawing the rest from reference TRBV7-9 and TRBJ2-1, the complete variable domain is DTGVSQNPRHKITKRGQNVTFRCDPISEHNRLYWYRQTLGQGPEFLTYFQNEAQLEKSRLLSDRFSAERPKGSFSTLEIQRTEQGDSAMYLCASSFQREADEQFFGPGTRLTVL.

The rearrangement joins TRBV12-3 or TRBV12-4 to TRBJ2-5, with D tentatively TRBD1 (7 bases). The V gene lost 11 bases and the J gene lost 3 bases, with 16 bases spanning the gap. This CDR3 is 13 amino acids long. CDR3 coding DNA: TGTGCCGGGGGGCGGGACAGTGAAGAGACCCAGTACTTC. Its translation is CAGGRDSEETQYF.

CDR3 residues: CASSATGTSGKNEQFF. In nucleotides, the CDR3 is TGTGCCAGTAGTGCAACCGGGACTAGCGGGAAGAATGAGCAGTTCTTC. The chain joins TRBV19 to TRBJ2-1, with TRBD2 identical over 13 bases. The CDR3 is made up of 16 amino acids. With V trimmed by 5 bases and J by 7 bases, 8 bases remained unmatched. Germline V gene lookup returns CDR1 LNHDA and CDR2 SQIVND (reference sequence).

V and J are TRBV19 and TRBJ1-5, with TRBD1 matching 7 bases. There are 16 residues in the CDR3. CDR1 and CDR2 from the germline V gene are LNHDA and SQIVND (reference sequence). V lost 7 bases, J lost 7 bases, and 16 bases stayed unmatched. The CDR3 nucleotides are TGTGCCAGTACGAAACAGGGGATGTCTTCTCGGCAGCCCCAGCATTTT. Its protein product is CASTKQGMSSRQPQHF.

The chain's CDR3 is CASSQSTSLAGEQYF. The CDR3 DNA reads TGCGCCAGCAGCCAATCGACTAGCCTGGCGGGGGAGCAGTACTTC. The chain is built from TRBV4-1 and TRBJ2-7, with 7 positions matching TRBD2. Germline-derived CDR1 and CDR2 are MGHRA and YSYEKL. The CDR3 length is 15 residues. V lost 2 bases and J lost 7; bases outside the gene matches: 11.

The chain uses TRBV10-1 and TRBJ2-7; 8 bases are shared with TRBD2. With 2 bases clipped from V and 7 bases from J, the junction kept 7 bases outside the gene matches. CDR1 is WNHNN and CDR2 is SYGVQD in the germline V gene (reference sequence). The CDR3 is 14 amino acids. The CDR3 DNA sequence: TGCGCCAGCAGTGAGGACGGCGGGAGGCGTGAGCAGTACTTC. Translating it yields CASSEDGGRREQYF.

The chain is built from TRBV6-5 and TRBJ1-3, with D tentatively TRBD1 (6 bases). The CDR3 extends over 15 amino acids. Per germline, CDR1 MNHEY and CDR2 SVGAGI. The V end lost 5 bases, the J end lost 0 bases, and 11 bases lay between the germline ends. CDR3 region: CASSPGTNSGNTIYF. In DNA form, the CDR3 reads TGTGCCAGCAGTCCAGGGACAAACTCTGGAAACACCATATATTTT.

This chain joins TRBV4-1 and TRBJ1-3, with a weak D call TRBD1 (6 bases). V was trimmed by 0 bases and J by 3 bases, leaving 21 bases between them. The germline gives CDR1 MGHRA, CDR2 YSYEKL. This CDR3 is 19 amino acids long. The CDR3 bases are TGCGCCAGCAGCCAAGATTATGGTCTCAACAGGGTCTTTGGAAACACCATATATTTT. Its translation: CASSQDYGLNRVFGNTIYF.

The gene calls are TRBV6-5 and TRBJ2-7, with D maybe TRBD2 (6 bases). From germline, CDR1 is MNHEY and CDR2 SVGAGI. V lost 7 bases and J lost 0, with 13 bases in between. The CDR3 extends over 14 amino acids. The DNA for the CDR3 is TGTGCCAGCATGACGGAGGGAGGCTCCTACGAGCAGTACTTC. It is translated as CASMTEGGSYEQYF.

The genes are TRBV5-1 and TRBJ2-7, with D perhaps TRBD1 (6 bases). From germline, CDR1 is SGHRS and CDR2 YFSETQ. This CDR3 contains 15 residues. Trimming shortened V by 1 base and J by 4 bases, and 15 bases separated the two germline ends. The CDR3 spells CASSLSPGVAYEQYF. As DNA, the CDR3 is TGCGCCAGCAGCTTGTCTCCAGGGGTGGCGTACGAGCAGTACTTC.

The rearrangement links TRBV11-2 to TRBJ2-1, with 10 bases aligning to TRBD2. The J segment lost 8 bases and the V segment lost 8 bases, leaving 6 bases of the junction unmatched. The CDR3 runs 13 residues. Germline values: CDR1 SGHAT, CDR2 FQNNGV. The CDR3 region has the DNA TGTGCCAGCCCTAGCGGGAGTGGAGATGAGCAGTTCTTC. As protein: CASPSGSGDEQFF.

V and J are TRBV27 and TRBJ1-4; 7 bases map to TRBD1. The CDR3 length is 13 residues. Germline V lookup: CDR1 MNHEY, CDR2 SMNVEV (reference sequence). V was pared by 2 bases and J by 8 bases, with 2 bases of the junction left unmatched. The CDR3 DNA reads TGTGCCAGCAGTTTACAGGGACAGGAAAAACTGTTTTTT. Amino acids: CASSLQGQEKLFF.

The chain joins TRBV14 to TRBJ1-1, with D maybe TRBD1 (5 bases). The CDR3 runs 16 residues. The V end lost 5 bases, the J end lost 2 bases, and 18 bases lay between the germline ends. Germline CDR1 SGHDN, CDR2 FVKESK. This CDR3 reads CASSGGFGGSNTEAFF. CDR3 DNA: TGTGCCAGCAGCGGGGGATTTGGAGGGAGTAACACTGAAGCTTTCTTT. Complete variable domain (other parts from reference TRBV14 and TRBJ1-1): EAGVTQFPSHSVIEKGQTVTLRCDPISGHDNLYWYRRVMGKEIKFLLHFVKESKQDESGMPNNRFLAERTGGTYSTLKVQPAELEDSGVYFCASSGGFGGSNTEAFFGQGTRLTVV.

A few counts support this clone. The gene calls are TRBV19 and TRBJ2-7, with 7 bases fitting TRBD1. CDR3 length: 13 residues. With 6 bases clipped from V and 6 bases from J, the junction kept 8 bases outside the gene matches. The germline V gene encodes CDR1 LNHDA and CDR2 SQIVND (reference sequence). This chain's CDR3 is CASSRQGSLEQYF. The CDR3 bases are TGTGCCAGTAGCCGACAGGGCTCTCTCGAGCAGTACTTC. The variable domain in full, with the rest retrieved from reference TRBV19 and TRBJ2-7, is DGGITQSPKYLFRKEGQNVTLSCEQNLNHDAMYWYRQDPGQGLRLIYYSQIVNDFQKGDIAEGYSVSREKKESFPLTVTSAQKNPTAFYLCASSRQGSLEQYFGPGTRLTVT.

Regarding this clone: At the DNA level, this CDR3 is encoded by other sequences in the same sample as well. J is TRBJ1-1 and V is TRBV12-3 or TRBV12-4; D is possibly TRBD1 (5 bases). V was clipped by 1 base and J by 3 bases, with 6 bases between them. The CDR3 is 13 residues long. As DNA, the CDR3 is TGTGCCAGCAGTTTAGTCAGGGACACTGAAGCTTTCTTT. Translation: CASSLVRDTEAFF.

The chain employs TRBV6-4 and TRBJ2-1; 12 bases line up with TRBD2. The CDR3 is made up of 15 amino acids. The V gene's germline CDR1 is MRHNA and CDR2 SNTAGT. The V and J ends lost 5 bases and 6 bases, in that order; junction bases with no gene match: 5. CDR3: CASSPGLAGTNEQFF. The CDR3 DNA reads TGTGCCAGCAGTCCGGGACTAGCGGGTACCAATGAGCAGTTCTTC.

This chain links TRBV18 with TRBJ2-3; 9 positions agree with TRBD2. V gave up 3 bases and J gave up 4 bases; unmatched junction bases: 8. The CDR3 is 16 amino acids. From germline, CDR1 is KGHSH and CDR2 LQKENI. In DNA, the CDR3 is TGTGCCAGCTCACCCAAAGCGGGAGGAATTTCAGATACGCAGTATTTT. Amino acid sequence: CASSPKAGGISDTQYF.

The chain has TRBV27 and TRBJ2-1; 11 positions match TRBD2. Trimming at V came to 7 bases and at J to 10 bases, leaving 9 bases not matched to a gene. The CDR3 runs 14 residues. Per the germline V gene, CDR1 is MNHEY and CDR2 is SMNVEV (reference sequence). CDR3 sequence: CASTETSGVLEQFF. The CDR3 DNA is TGTGCCAGCACTGAGACTAGCGGGGTTCTCGAGCAGTTCTTC.

The genes are TRBV30 and TRBJ1-1; D might be TRBD1 (5 bases). Per the germline V gene, CDR1 is GTSNPN and CDR2 is SVGIG (reference sequence). This CDR3 has 12 residues. V was shortened by 5 bases and J by 11 bases, with 18 bases between the two germline ends. CDR3 in DNA: TGTGCCTGGGGAACAGGTCCCGGCAGGGCTTTCTTT. It is translated as CAWGTGPGRAFF. Together with reference TRBV30 and TRBJ1-1, the CDR3 gives the full variable domain: SQTIHQWPATLVQPVGSPLSLECTVEGTSNPNLYWYRQAAGRGLQLLFYSVGIGQISSEVPQNLSASRPQDRQFILSSKKLLLSDSGFYLCAWGTGPGRAFFGQGTRLTVV.

The CDR3 DNA sequence: TGTGCCAGCAGCCAAGGGGTTAGCGGGAATGCCTATGAGCAGTTCTTC. It specifies CASSQGVSGNAYEQFF. The chain has TRBV4-2 and TRBJ2-1, with 8 bases identical to TRBD2. Germline loops: CDR1 LGHNA, CDR2 YNFKEQ. Trimming at V came to 1 base and at J to 8 bases, leaving 10 bases not matched to a gene. This CDR3 contains 16 residues.

A word on this clone: Different DNA sequences within this sample yield the same CDR3. V and J are TRBV29-1 and TRBJ2-1; the match to TRBD2 covers 14 bases. From germline, CDR1 is SQVTM and CDR2 ANQGSEA. V was pared by 7 bases and J by 6 bases, with 2 bases of the junction left unmatched. The CDR3 contains 13 residues. The CDR3 nucleotides read TGCAGCGCTGGGACTAGCGGGAGCAATGAGCAGTTCTTC. It translates to CSAGTSGSNEQFF.

This chain links TRBV25-1 with TRBJ2-1; 11 bases match TRBD2. Germline loops: CDR1 MGHDK, CDR2 SYGVNS. V shed 0 bases and J 10 bases; nucleotides not matched to a gene: 5. This CDR3 has 15 amino acids. CDR3 loop: CASSEYPLAGGEQFF. DNA of the CDR3: TGTGCCAGCAGTGAATACCCCCTAGCGGGAGGCGAGCAGTTCTTC.

The chain carries TRBV12-3 or TRBV12-4 and TRBJ1-1, with no clear D. There are 13 residues in the CDR3. V lost 3 bases and J 1 base, leaving 6 bases between the germline ends. CDR3 amino acids: CASSFFKNTEAFF. The CDR3 DNA reads TGTGCCAGCAGTTTTTTTAAGAACACTGAAGCTTTCTTT.

The V gene is TRBV10-3, the J gene TRBJ2-2; TRBD2 agrees at 8 bases. This CDR3 contains 15 residues. CDR1 and CDR2 from the germline V gene are ENHRY and SYGVKD. V lost 2 bases and J lost 6; bases outside the gene matches: 5. In nucleotides, the CDR3 is TGTGCCATCAGTGAGACGGGAGGGCTCGCCGGGGAGCTGTTTTTT. Protein: CAISETGGLAGELFF.

The chain employs TRBV21-1 and TRBJ2-4; whether TRBD2, the table's D call, matches the DNA was not checked. TRBV21-1 is a pseudogene segment. This CDR3 is 18 amino acids long. The CDR3 is CASTPNVRRATWENIQYF. CDR3 coding DNA: TGTGCCAGCACCCCGAACGTCCGGAGGGCTACCTGGGAAAACATTCAGTACTTC.

The V and J genes are TRBV7-3 and TRBJ2-1; 12 nucleotides line up with TRBD2. The junction had 8 bases not matched to a gene; V was cut back by 5 bases and J by 0 bases. Germline values: CDR1 SGHTA, CDR2 FQGTGA. This CDR3 is 18 amino acids long. The CDR3 sequence is CASSEGLAGRLSYNEQFF. Written as DNA, the CDR3 is TGTGCCAGCAGCGAGGGACTAGCGGGTCGACTCTCCTACAATGAGCAGTTCTTC.

A single count supports this clone. This CDR3 is CASSPDSRTQPQHF. As DNA, the CDR3 is TGTGCCAGCAGTCCTGACTCTCGCACACAGCCCCAGCATTTT. The chain combines TRBV27 with TRBJ1-5; D gene uncertain. CDR1 is MNHEY and CDR2 is SMNVEV in the germline V gene (reference sequence). The CDR3 runs to 14 residues. V shed 5 bases and J shed 7 bases, with 15 bases lying between them.

This clone was found a few times. Here the CDR3 reads CASRGGTDPNSNQPQHF. In DNA form, the CDR3 reads TGTGCCAGCAGAGGCGGGACAGACCCGAATAGCAATCAGCCCCAGCATTTT. The chain employs TRBV27 and TRBJ1-5; 7 bases are a match to TRBD1. J lost 0 bases, V lost 6 bases, and 11 bases had no gene match. There are 17 residues in the CDR3. Germline loops: CDR1 MNHEY, CDR2 SMNVEV (reference sequence).